What follows are 24 T cell receptor beta chains derived from one specimen sequenced in a study of OX40 agonist ivuxolimab in advanced cancers. Clones were sequenced by immunoSEQ multiplex PCR, and TCRdb holds only the in-frame ones, with some missing. The sample consists of roughly 89,000 clones, around 84% of them appearing once. The sequencing used CD4+ or CD8+ T cells sorted from blood, collected in a trial of the OX40 agonist ivuxolimab. The receptors originated from an adult with an advanced solid tumor such as melanoma, head and neck, liver or kidney cancer.

This chain connects TRBV28 to TRBJ1-6, with 7 bases that match TRBD1. The germline V gene has CDR1 MDHEN and CDR2 SYDVKM. V dropped 7 bases and J dropped 7; count of bases not matched to a gene: 7. This CDR3 has 14 amino acids. This CDR3 is CASTKGTANSPLHF. CDR3 sequence (DNA): TGTGCCAGCACTAAAGGGACAGCCAATTCACCCCTCCACTTT.

This clone was found a few times. The chain has TRBV9 and TRBJ1-4; D perhaps matches TRBD1 (6 bases). The germline V gene has CDR1 SGDLS and CDR2 YYNGEE. Between the trimmed V and J ends, which lost 3 bases and 7 bases, there was a span of 13 bases. The CDR3 contains 14 residues. CDR3 protein: CASSASQGGEKLFF. The DNA for the CDR3 is TGTGCCAGCAGCGCCTCACAGGGTGGTGAAAAACTGTTTTTT.

This chain connects TRBV18 to TRBJ2-3; unclear D gene. Trimming cost V 3 bases and J 0 bases, with 10 bases left between them. Germline V gives CDR1 KGHSH, CDR2 LQKENI. This CDR3 spans 15 amino acids. The CDR3 nucleotides read TGTGCCAGCTCACCCCAACCGGTCAGCACAGATACGCAGTATTTT. This encodes CASSPQPVSTDTQYF.

The V and J genes are TRBV6-5 and TRBJ2-7, with D uncertain. CDR3 length: 14 amino acids. Trimming pared 0 bases from V and 3 bases from J, leaving 9 bases between. Per germline, CDR1 MNHEY and CDR2 SVGAGI. The CDR3, as DNA: TGTGCCAGCAGTTACTCATCCGGGCGCTACGAGCAGTACTTC. Its protein product is CASSYSSGRYEQYF.

This chain connects TRBV4-1 to TRBJ1-2, with D perhaps TRBD1 (6 bases). The CDR3 length is 15 residues. Trimming cost V 3 bases and J 8 bases, with 19 bases left between them. Germline loops: CDR1 MGHRA, CDR2 YSYEKL. The CDR3 reads CASSHHRVEASGYTF. CDR3 sequence (DNA): TGCGCCAGCAGCCACCACAGGGTTGAGGCGAGCGGCTACACCTTC.

Only a few counts were recorded for this clone. The rearrangement links TRBV5-6 to TRBJ1-5; D not certain. Germline values: CDR1 SGHDT, CDR2 YYEEEE. V was cut by 0 bases and J by 7 bases, with 11 bases left in between. The CDR3 runs to 14 residues. CDR3 region: CASSLVDGGQPQHF. The DNA of the CDR3 is TGTGCCAGCAGCTTGGTGGACGGCGGCCAGCCCCAGCATTTT. The entire variable domain, with the rest obtained from reference TRBV5-6 and TRBJ1-5, is as follows: DAGVTQSPTHLIKTRGQQVTLRCSPKSGHDTVSWYQQALGQGPQFIFQYYEEEERQRGNFPDRFSGHQFPNYSSELNVNALLLGDSALYLCASSLVDGGQPQHFGDGTRLSIL.

Only one count was recorded for this clone. This chain connects TRBV6-6 to TRBJ1-5; D gene unclear. Germline assignment: CDR1 MNHNY and CDR2 SVGAGI (reference sequence). The V end lost 2 bases, the J end lost 5 bases, and 7 bases lay between the germline ends. The CDR3 runs to 13 residues. In DNA, the CDR3 is TGTGCCAGCAGTTACGGCAGTCATCAGCCCCAGCATTTT. It encodes CASSYGSHQPQHF.

The chain employs TRBV19 and TRBJ1-3; 8 bases fit TRBD1. J lost 2 bases, V lost 3 bases, and 3 bases had no gene match. CDR1 and CDR2 from the germline V gene are LNHDA and SQIVND (reference sequence). The CDR3 totals 15 residues. This CDR3 reads CASSMSGQAGNTIYF. In nucleotides, the CDR3 is TGTGCCAGTAGTATGTCGGGACAGGCTGGAAACACCATATATTTT.

The chain couples TRBV11-2 to TRBJ1-1, with unresolved D. This CDR3 is 13 amino acids long. Per the germline V gene, CDR1 is SGHAT and CDR2 is FQNNGV. V gave up 0 bases and J gave up 9 bases, with 11 bases separating them. CDR3 in DNA: TGTGCCAGCAGCTTAGAGCCCTCGAGGCAAGCTTTCTTT. Amino acids: CASSLEPSRQAFF. Variable domain in full (rest from reference TRBV11-2 and TRBJ1-1): EAGVAQSPRYKIIEKRQSVAFWCNPISGHATLYWYQQILGQGPKLLIQFQNNGVVDDSQLPKDRFSAERLKGVDSTLKIQPAKLEDSAVYLCASSLEPSRQAFFGQGTRLTVV.

This clone was seen a single time. The chain uses TRBV19 and TRBJ2-2; 8 positions match TRBD2. The CDR3 spans 16 residues. Germline lookup yields CDR1 LNHDA and CDR2 SQIVND (reference sequence). Losses at the gene ends were 5 bases for V and 5 bases for J; bases not matched to a gene: 10. The DNA for the CDR3 is TGTGCCAGTAGTGCCCCGGGGGGGAGAAAAACCGGGGAGCTGTTTTTT. Translation gives CASSAPGGRKTGELFF.

The chain combines TRBV7-2 with TRBJ1-1; D possibly corresponds to TRBD1 (6 bases). Germline assignment: CDR1 SGHTA and CDR2 FQGNSA. CDR3 length equals 15 residues. The ends were cut back, 3 bases at V and 8 bases at J, with 19 bases in the middle. The CDR3 sequence is CASSLGAGTPAEAFF. DNA of the CDR3: TGTGCCAGCAGCTTGGGGGCGGGGACCCCCGCAGAAGCTTTCTTT.

This clone was seen only once. V is TRBV9 and J is TRBJ2-2, with D tentatively TRBD1 (6 bases). Germline loops: CDR1 SGDLS, CDR2 YYNGEE. The CDR3 consists of 15 residues. Trimming left V 2 bases short and J 0 bases short, with 8 bases between. The CDR3 DNA reads TGTGCCAGCAGCGTGGGGACACCGAACACCGGGGAGCTGTTTTTT. Its translation is CASSVGTPNTGELFF.

The chain couples TRBV5-1 to TRBJ2-3; maybe TRBD1 (6 bases). V was pared by 3 bases and J by 0 bases, with 8 bases between. CDR1 is SGHRS, CDR2 YFSETQ, per germline. The CDR3 runs 14 residues. Here the CDR3 reads CASSSGQSTDTQYF. CDR3 bases: TGCGCCAGCAGCTCAGGACAGAGCACAGATACGCAGTATTTT.

This clone was observed a single time. The chain links TRBV30 to TRBJ2-3, with D uncertain. The ends were cut back, 0 bases at V and 8 bases at J, with 12 bases in the middle. The CDR3 loop spans 13 amino acids. CDR1 is GTSNPN and CDR2 is SVGIG in the germline V gene (reference sequence). CDR3: CAWSVEFGGTQYF. As DNA, the CDR3 is TGTGCCTGGAGTGTCGAGTTTGGTGGTACGCAGTATTTT.

Comments on this clone: This sequence may be a read error, since a much larger clone differs from it by one base. V is TRBV7-8 and J is TRBJ2-1; D unresolved. Germline values: CDR1 SGHVS, CDR2 FQNEAQ. The CDR3 length is 11 residues. Trimming took off 5 bases at V and 5 bases at J, with 4 bases between the two ends. CDR3 nucleotides: TGTGCCAGCAGCCGAGACAATGAGCAGTTCTTC. It codes for CASSRDNEQFF.

The rearrangement uses TRBV6-5 and TRBJ2-7; a weak D match, TRBD2 (6 bases). This CDR3 spans 16 amino acids. V lost 4 bases and J 3 bases, leaving 19 bases between the germline ends. CDR1 MNHEY and CDR2 SVGAGI come from the germline V gene. The CDR3 coding sequence is TGTGCCAGCAGTTTGGCCCTTACTAGCATCGGCTACGAGCAGTACTTC. Translated: CASSLALTSIGYEQYF.

The rearrangement links TRBV4-1 to TRBJ2-1, with a possible D match to TRBD2 (6 bases). V was shortened by 2 bases and J by 9 bases, with 11 bases between the two germline ends. Per the germline V gene, CDR1 is MGHRA and CDR2 is YSYEKL. This CDR3 spans 13 amino acids. CDR3 nucleotides: TGCGCCAGCAGCCAAAGGCTCGGGGGTGAGCAGTTCTTC. Translated, it gives CASSQRLGGEQFF.

The table lists this clone with a count of one. This chain connects TRBV18 to TRBJ1-5; a possible D gene is TRBD1 (5 bases). V gave up 4 bases and J gave up 4 bases, with 11 bases separating them. The CDR3 length is 14 residues. The germline gives CDR1 KGHSH, CDR2 LQKENI. The CDR3 sequence: CASSRGDLNQPQHF. CDR3 DNA: TGTGCCAGCTCACGGGGGGACCTAAATCAGCCCCAGCATTTT.

In this sample, this clone turned up once. The V gene is TRBV9, the J gene TRBJ2-3; D remains unclear. V gave up 4 bases and J gave up 4 bases, with 13 bases separating them. Germline V gives CDR1 SGDLS, CDR2 YYNGEE. CDR3 size: 14 residues. CDR3 DNA sequence: TGTGCCAGCAGCCCCCGGCTAGAGCCAGATACGCAGTATTTT. Amino acid sequence: CASSPRLEPDTQYF. Variable domain in full (rest from reference TRBV9 and TRBJ2-3): DSGVTQTPKHLITATGQRVTLRCSPRSGDLSVYWYQQSLDQGLQFLIQYYNGEERAKGNILERFSAQQFPDLHSELNLSSLELGDSALYFCASSPRLEPDTQYFGPGTRLTVL.

The chain uses TRBV15 and TRBJ2-5; the D gene is possibly TRBD2 (7 bases). Trimming removed 1 base from V and 5 bases from J, with 14 bases in between. Per the germline V gene, CDR1 is LNHNV and CDR2 is YYDKDF (reference sequence). There are 15 residues in the CDR3. CDR3 protein: CATSRVGGGYETQYF. CDR3 DNA sequence: TGTGCCACCAGCAGAGTGGGAGGGGGATATGAGACCCAGTACTTC.

V gene TRBV7-2 combines with J gene TRBJ2-2; D is unclear. Between the trimmed V and J ends, which lost 2 bases and 0 bases, there was a span of 16 bases. The CDR3 runs 18 residues. CDR1 SGHTA and CDR2 FQGNSA come from the germline V gene. CDR3 sequence: CASSLSGSGKANTGELFF. The CDR3 nucleotides read TGTGCCAGCAGCTTATCCGGAAGTGGGAAAGCGAACACCGGGGAGCTGTTTTTT.

This chain connects TRBV9 to TRBJ1-1; maybe TRBD1 (5 bases). The V end was cut by 4 bases, the J end by 0 bases, with 13 bases between. Germline V gene sequence: CDR1 SGDLS, CDR2 YYNGEE. There are 15 residues in the CDR3. The CDR3 spells CASSPQRGLNTEAFF. The CDR3 DNA is TGTGCCAGCAGCCCCCAACGGGGACTGAACACTGAAGCTTTCTTT.

The chain links TRBV6-5 to TRBJ1-2; tentatively, D is TRBD1 (5 bases). The germline V and J ends were trimmed by 5 bases and 4 bases, with 17 bases remaining between them. This CDR3 region has 15 residues. The germline V gene encodes CDR1 MNHEY and CDR2 SVGAGI. This chain's CDR3 is CASSRPNQGFYGYTF. The CDR3 bases are TGTGCCAGCAGTCGCCCTAACCAGGGTTTCTATGGCTACACCTTC.

The chain uses TRBV29-1 and TRBJ1-1; no firm D call. Trimming took 4 bases from V and 8 from J, leaving 11 bases between them. The CDR3 is 11 residues long. The V gene's germline CDR1 is SQVTM and CDR2 ANQGSEA. The CDR3 protein is CSVVPTLEAFF. The DNA of the CDR3 is TGCAGCGTTGTTCCCACGTTGGAAGCTTTCTTT.